The clone carrying this T cell receptor (beta chain) was observed a few times. The data were obtained in a study of CD8+ T cells in alopecia areata. Study as a whole: Oral tofacitinib (5 to 10 mg twice daily) was administered to treated patients.

Treatment defined: oral pan-JAK inhibitor, 5-10 mg twice daily. In alopecia areata patients, both lesional scalp punch biopsies and peripheral blood were collected. Using a FACSAria, the CD4+ and CD8+ T cells were sorted from the PBMCs. With 5 bases removed from V and 2 bases from J, the gap between germline ends came to 24 bases. Germline lookup yields CDR1 MDHEN and CDR2 SYDVKM. This CDR3 comprises 19 residues. Reverse transcribed after extraction, RNA yielded cDNA as the sequencing template. TCRdb keeps only in-frame clones here, not all; method: immunoSEQ multiplex PCR. Seen here are some 120,000 clones, roughly 55% observed once, and the top ten hold 4.5% to 6%.

The origin of this receptor is a human donor with alopecia areata. J is TRBJ2-2 and V is TRBV28; D remains unclear. The material was CD4+ T cells sorted from blood, obtained at week 4, from a patient treated with tofacitinib. The CDR3 reads CASSPTKRLLPINTGELFF. DNA of the CDR3: TGTGCCAGCAGTCCTACGAAAAGACTTTTACCAATTAACACCGGGGAGCTGTTTTTT.